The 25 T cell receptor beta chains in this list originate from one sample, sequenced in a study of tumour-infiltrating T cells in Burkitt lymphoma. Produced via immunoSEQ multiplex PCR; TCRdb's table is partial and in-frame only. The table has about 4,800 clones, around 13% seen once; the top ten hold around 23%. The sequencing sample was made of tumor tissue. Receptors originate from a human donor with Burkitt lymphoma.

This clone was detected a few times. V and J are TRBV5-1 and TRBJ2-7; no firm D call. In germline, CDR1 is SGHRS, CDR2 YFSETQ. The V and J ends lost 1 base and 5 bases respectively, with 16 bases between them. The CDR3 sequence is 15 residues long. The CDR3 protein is CASSLYAATTNEQYF. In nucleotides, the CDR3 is TGCGCCAGCAGCTTGTACGCCGCAACCACCAACGAGCAGTACTTC. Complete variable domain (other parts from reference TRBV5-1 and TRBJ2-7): KAGVTQTPRYLIKTRGQQVTLSCSPISGHRSVSWYQQTPGQGLQFLFEYFSETQRNKGNFPGRFSGRQFSNSRSEMNVSTLELGDSALYLCASSLYAATTNEQYFGPGTRLTVT.

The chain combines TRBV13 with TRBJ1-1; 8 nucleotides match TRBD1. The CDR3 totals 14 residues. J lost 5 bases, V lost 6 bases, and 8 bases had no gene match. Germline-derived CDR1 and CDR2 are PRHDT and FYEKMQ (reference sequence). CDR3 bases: TGTGCCAGCAGGCTACAGGGGGTTCGGACTGAAGCTTTCTTT. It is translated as CASRLQGVRTEAFF.

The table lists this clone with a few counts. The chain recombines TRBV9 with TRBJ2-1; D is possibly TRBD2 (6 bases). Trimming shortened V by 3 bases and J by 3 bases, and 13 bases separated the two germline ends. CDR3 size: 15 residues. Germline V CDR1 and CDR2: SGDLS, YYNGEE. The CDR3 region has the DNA TGTGCCAGCAGCGCGGACGGGGGTGGCTACAATGAGCAGTTCTTC. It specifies CASSADGGGYNEQFF. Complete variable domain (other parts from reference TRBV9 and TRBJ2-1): DSGVTQTPKHLITATGQRVTLRCSPRSGDLSVYWYQQSLDQGLQFLIQYYNGEERAKGNILERFSAQQFPDLHSELNLSSLELGDSALYFCASSADGGGYNEQFFGPGTRLTVL.

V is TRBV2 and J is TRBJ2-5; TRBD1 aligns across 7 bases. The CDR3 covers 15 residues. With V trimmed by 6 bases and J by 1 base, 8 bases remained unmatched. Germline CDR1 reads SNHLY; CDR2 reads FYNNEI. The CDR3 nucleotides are TGTGCCAGCAGCGTGGGACAGTGGTTCCAAGAGACCCAGTACTTC. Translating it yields CASSVGQWFQETQYF.

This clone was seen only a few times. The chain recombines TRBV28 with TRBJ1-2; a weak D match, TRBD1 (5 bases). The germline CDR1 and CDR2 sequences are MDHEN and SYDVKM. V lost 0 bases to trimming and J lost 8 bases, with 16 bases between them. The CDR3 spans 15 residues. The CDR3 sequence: CASSLWGGRQGGYTF. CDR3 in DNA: TGTGCCAGCAGTTTATGGGGGGGACGGCAGGGAGGCTACACCTTC.

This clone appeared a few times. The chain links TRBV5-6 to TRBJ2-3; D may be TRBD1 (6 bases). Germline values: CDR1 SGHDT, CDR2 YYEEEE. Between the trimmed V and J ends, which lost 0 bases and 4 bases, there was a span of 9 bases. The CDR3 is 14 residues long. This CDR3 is CASSLGGRADTQYF. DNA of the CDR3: TGTGCCAGCAGCTTGGGGGGGCGAGCAGATACGCAGTATTTT. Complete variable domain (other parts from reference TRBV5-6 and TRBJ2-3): DAGVTQSPTHLIKTRGQQVTLRCSPKSGHDTVSWYQQALGQGPQFIFQYYEEEERQRGNFPDRFSGHQFPNYSSELNVNALLLGDSALYLCASSLGGRADTQYFGPGTRLTVL.

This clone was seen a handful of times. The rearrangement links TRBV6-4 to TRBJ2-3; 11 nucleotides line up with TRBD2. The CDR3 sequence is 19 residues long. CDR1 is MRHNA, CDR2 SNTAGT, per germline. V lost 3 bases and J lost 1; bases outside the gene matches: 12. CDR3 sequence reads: CASSEVGLAGGQRTDTQYF. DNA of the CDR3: TGTGCCAGCAGTGAAGTTGGGCTAGCGGGGGGCCAACGCACAGATACGCAGTATTTT.

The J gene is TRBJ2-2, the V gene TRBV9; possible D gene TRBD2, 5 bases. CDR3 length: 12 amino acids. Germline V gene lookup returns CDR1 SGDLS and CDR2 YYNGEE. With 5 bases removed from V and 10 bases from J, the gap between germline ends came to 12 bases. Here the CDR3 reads CASSDYSEELFF. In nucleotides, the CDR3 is TGTGCCAGCAGTGACTACTCCGAGGAGCTGTTTTTT.

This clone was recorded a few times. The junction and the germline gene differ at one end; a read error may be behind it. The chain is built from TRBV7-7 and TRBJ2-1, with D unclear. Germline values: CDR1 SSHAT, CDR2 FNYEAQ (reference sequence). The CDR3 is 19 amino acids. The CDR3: CASSLDTPDALRPYNEQFF. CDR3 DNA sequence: TGTGCTAGCAGCTTGGATACCCCCGACGCACTACGTCCCTACAATGAGCAGTTCTTC.

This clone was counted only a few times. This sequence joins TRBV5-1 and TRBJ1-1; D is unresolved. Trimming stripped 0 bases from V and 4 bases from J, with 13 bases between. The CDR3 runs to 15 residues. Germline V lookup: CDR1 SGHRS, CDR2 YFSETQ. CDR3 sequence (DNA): TGCGCCAGCAGCTTGGGATCCGGTTTTTCCACTGAAGCTTTCTTT. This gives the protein CASSLGSGFSTEAFF.

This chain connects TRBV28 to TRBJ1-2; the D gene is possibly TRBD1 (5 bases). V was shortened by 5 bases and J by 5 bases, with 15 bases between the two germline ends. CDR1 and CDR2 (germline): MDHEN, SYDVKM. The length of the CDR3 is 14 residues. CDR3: CASSPGPRVYGYTF. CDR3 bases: TGTGCCAGCAGTCCGGGCCCCAGGGTATATGGCTACACCTTC.

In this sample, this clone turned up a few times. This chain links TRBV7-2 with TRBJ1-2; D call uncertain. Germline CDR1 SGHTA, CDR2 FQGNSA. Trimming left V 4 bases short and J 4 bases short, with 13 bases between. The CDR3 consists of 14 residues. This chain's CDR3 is CASSYEEAGYGYTF. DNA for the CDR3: TGTGCCAGCAGCTATGAGGAAGCCGGCTATGGCTACACCTTC.

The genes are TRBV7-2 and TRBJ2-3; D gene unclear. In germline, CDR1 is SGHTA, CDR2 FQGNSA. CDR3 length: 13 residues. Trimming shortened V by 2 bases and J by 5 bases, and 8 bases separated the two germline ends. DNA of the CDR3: TGTGCCAGCAGCTTATCTGACCTAGATACGCAGTATTTT. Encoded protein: CASSLSDLDTQYF.

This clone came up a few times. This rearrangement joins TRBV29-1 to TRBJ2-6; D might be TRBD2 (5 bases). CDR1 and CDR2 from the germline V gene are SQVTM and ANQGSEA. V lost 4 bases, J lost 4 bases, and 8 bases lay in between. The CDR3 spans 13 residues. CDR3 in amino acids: CSVAVAGANVLTF. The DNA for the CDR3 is TGCAGCGTTGCCGTAGCGGGGGCCAACGTCCTGACTTTC. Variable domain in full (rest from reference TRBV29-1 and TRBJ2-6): SAVISQKPSRDICQRGTSLTIQCQVDSQVTMMFWYRQQPGQSLTLIATANQGSEATYESGFVIDKFPISRPNLTFSTLTVSNMSPEDSSIYLCSVAVAGANVLTFGAGSRLTVL.

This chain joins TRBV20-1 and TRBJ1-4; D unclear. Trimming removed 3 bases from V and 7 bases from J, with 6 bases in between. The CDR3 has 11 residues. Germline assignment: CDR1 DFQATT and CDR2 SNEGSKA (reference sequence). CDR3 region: CSASLGEKLFF. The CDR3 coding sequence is TGCAGTGCTAGTTTGGGTGAAAAACTGTTTTTT.

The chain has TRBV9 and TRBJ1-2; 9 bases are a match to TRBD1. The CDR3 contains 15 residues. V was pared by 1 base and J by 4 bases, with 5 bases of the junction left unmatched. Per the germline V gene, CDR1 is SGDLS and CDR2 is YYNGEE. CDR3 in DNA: TGTGCCAGCAGCGTATTGGACAGGGGACTCTATGGCTACACCTTC. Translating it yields CASSVLDRGLYGYTF.

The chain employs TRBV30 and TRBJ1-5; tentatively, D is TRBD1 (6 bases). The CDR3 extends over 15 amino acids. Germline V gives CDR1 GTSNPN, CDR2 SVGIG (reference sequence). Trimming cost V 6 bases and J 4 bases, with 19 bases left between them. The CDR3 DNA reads TGTGCCTGCAGCCAGGGAGGGGGGATTAATCAGCCCCAGCATTTT. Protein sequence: CACSQGGGINQPQHF. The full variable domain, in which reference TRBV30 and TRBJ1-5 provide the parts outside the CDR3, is SQTIHQWPATLVQPVGSPLSLECTVEGTSNPNLYWYRQAAGRGLQLLFYSVGIGQISSEVPQNLSASRPQDRQFILSSKKLLLSDSGFYLCACSQGGGINQPQHFGDGTRLSIL.

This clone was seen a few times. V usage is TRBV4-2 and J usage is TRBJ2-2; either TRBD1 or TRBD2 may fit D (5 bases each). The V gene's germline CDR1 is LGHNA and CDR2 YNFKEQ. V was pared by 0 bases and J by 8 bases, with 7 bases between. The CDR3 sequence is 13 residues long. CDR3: CASSQDWGGELFF. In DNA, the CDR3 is TGTGCCAGCAGCCAAGATTGGGGGGGGGAGCTGTTTTTT.

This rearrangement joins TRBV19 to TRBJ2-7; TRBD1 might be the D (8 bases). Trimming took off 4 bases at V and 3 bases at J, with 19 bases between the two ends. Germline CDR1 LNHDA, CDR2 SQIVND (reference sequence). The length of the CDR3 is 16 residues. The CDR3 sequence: CASSSLGQGGDYEQYF. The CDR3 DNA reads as TGTGCCAGTAGTAGCCTTGGACAGGGAGGGGACTACGAGCAGTACTTC.

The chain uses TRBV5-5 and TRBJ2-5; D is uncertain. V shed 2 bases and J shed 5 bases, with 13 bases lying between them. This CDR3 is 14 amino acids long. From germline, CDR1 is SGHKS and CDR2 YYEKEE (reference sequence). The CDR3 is CASSFSTNPETQYF. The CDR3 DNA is TGTGCCAGCAGCTTTTCCACCAATCCGGAGACCCAGTACTTC.

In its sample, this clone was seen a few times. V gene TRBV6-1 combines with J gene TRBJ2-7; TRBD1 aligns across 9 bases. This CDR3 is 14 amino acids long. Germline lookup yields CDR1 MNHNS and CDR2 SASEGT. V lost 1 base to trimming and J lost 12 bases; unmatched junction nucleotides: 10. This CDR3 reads CASSEGGTGTYVYF. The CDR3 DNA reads TGTGCCAGCAGTGAAGGAGGGACAGGGACGTACGTGTACTTC.

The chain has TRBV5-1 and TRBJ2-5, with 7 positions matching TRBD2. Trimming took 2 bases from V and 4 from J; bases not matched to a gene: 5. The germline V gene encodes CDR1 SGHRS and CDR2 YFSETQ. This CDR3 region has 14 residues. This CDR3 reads CASSFQRGRETQYF. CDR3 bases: TGCGCCAGCAGCTTCCAGCGGGGTAGAGAGACCCAGTACTTC.

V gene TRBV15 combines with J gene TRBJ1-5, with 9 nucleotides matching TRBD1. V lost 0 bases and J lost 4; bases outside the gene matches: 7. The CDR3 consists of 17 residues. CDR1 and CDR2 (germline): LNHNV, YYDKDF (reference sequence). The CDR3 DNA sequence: TGTGCCACCAGCAGAGAGGGACAGGGATGGTTAAATCAGCCCCAGCATTTT. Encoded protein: CATSREGQGWLNQPQHF.

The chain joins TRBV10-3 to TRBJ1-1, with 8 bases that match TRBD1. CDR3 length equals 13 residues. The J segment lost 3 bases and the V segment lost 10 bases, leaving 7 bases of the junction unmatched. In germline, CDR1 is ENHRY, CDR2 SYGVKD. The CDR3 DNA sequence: TGTGCCACCAAGATACAGGGGGACACTGAAGCTTTCTTT. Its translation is CATKIQGDTEAFF.

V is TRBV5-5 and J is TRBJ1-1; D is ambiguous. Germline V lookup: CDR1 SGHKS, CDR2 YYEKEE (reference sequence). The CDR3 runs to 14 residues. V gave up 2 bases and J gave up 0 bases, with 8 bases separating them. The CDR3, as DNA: TGTGCCAGCAGCTTACAGAAGATGAACACTGAAGCTTTCTTT. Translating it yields CASSLQKMNTEAFF.